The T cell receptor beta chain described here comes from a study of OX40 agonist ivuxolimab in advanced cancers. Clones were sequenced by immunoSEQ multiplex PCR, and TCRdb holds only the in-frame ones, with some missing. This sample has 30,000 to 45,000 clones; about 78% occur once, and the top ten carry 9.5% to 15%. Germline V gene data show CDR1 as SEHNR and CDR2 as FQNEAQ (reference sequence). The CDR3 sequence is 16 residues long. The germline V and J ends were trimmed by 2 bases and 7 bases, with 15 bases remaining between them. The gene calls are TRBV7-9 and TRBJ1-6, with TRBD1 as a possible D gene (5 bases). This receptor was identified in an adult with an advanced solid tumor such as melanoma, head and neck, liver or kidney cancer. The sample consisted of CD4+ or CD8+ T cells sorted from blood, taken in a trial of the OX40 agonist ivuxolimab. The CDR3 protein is CASSLWVGTANSPLHF. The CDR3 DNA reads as TGTGCCAGCAGCTTATGGGTGGGGACGGCCAATTCACCCCTCCACTTT.